The 3 T cell receptor beta chains reported below all come from one sample, sequenced in a study of shared clonotypes between healthy human individuals. Produced via immunoSEQ multiplex PCR; TCRdb's table is partial and in-frame only. Of about 1.5 million clones in the sample, roughly 98% are singletons; the top ten hold 0.45%. The sample consisted of naive CD4+ T cells sorted from blood. Subset given: CD45RA+ positively selected. The receptor set was obtained from a man between 25 and 39 years old in good health.

The rearrangement joins TRBV5-1 to TRBJ2-7; 9 bases fit TRBD1. Unmatched junction bases numbered 4, after V lost 7 bases and J lost 2 bases. The CDR3 sequence is 13 residues long. CDR1 SGHRS and CDR2 YFSETQ come from the germline V gene. The CDR3 bases are TGCGCCAGCGGACAGGGGCGACCCTACGAGCAGTACTTC. This encodes CASGQGRPYEQYF.

The rearrangement uses TRBV10-1 and TRBJ2-7, with 12 bases that match TRBD1. The germline CDR1 and CDR2 sequences are WNHNN and SYGVQD (reference sequence). J gave up 6 bases and V 0 bases, and 0 bases lay outside the gene matches. The CDR3 is 14 residues long. The DNA of the CDR3 is TGCGCCAGCAGTGAGTCGGGACAGGGGGCCGAGCAGTACTTC. Protein product: CASSESGQGAEQYF.

The chain uses TRBV6-1 and TRBJ2-5; D gene ambiguous. With 7 bases removed from V and 2 bases from J, the gap between germline ends came to 14 bases. The CDR3 is made up of 14 amino acids. Germline V lookup: CDR1 MNHNS, CDR2 SASEGT. The CDR3 region has the DNA TGTGCCAGCATGGTGAGGCCGCTACAAGAGACCCAGTACTTC. Translation: CASMVRPLQETQYF.